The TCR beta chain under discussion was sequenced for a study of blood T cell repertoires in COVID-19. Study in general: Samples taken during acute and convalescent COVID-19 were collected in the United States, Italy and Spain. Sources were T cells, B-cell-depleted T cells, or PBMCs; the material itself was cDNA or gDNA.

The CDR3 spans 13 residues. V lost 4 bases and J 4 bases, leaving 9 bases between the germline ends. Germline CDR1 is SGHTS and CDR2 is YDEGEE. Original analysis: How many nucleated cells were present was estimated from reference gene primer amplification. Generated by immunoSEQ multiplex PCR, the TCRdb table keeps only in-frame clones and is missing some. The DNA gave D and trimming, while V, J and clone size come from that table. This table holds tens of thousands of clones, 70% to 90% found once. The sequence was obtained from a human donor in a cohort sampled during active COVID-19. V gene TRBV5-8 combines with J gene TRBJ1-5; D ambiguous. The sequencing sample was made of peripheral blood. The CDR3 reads CASSVSQNQPQHF. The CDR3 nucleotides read TGTGCCAGCAGCGTATCCCAGAATCAGCCCCAGCATTTT.